This T cell receptor beta chain derives from a study of blood T cell repertoires in COVID-19. Across the whole study: COVID-19 samples, acute and convalescent, were from the United States, Italy and Spain. Sample material is recorded as cDNA or gDNA derived from T cells, B-cell-depleted T cells, or PBMCs.

Germline V CDR1 and CDR2: MGHRA, YSYEKL. Trimming cost V 0 bases and J 3 bases, with 16 bases left between them. This CDR3 spans 17 amino acids. In the original workflow: Estimated nucleated cell counts came from reference gene primer amplification. Assay used: immunoSEQ multiplex PCR; TCRdb lists only in-frame clones, some missing. Clonal size and the V and J genes are those of that table, whereas D and trimming came from the DNA. The repertoire holds approximately 84,000 clones, with 83% as singletons. The sample consisted of peripheral blood. The V call is TRBV4-1, the J call TRBJ2-3; tentatively, D is TRBD1 (6 bases). This sequence was found in a woman older than 75 with acute or convalescent COVID-19. CDR3 sequence (DNA): TGCGCCAGCAGCCAAGATTCCCACAGGGCAGGAACAGATACGCAGTATTTT. This sequence encodes CASSQDSHRAGTDTQYF.